This record covers a single T cell receptor beta chain. Its target is not known. This specimen comes from a study of blood T cells in healthy people across ages. Whole-study findings and limits: Diversity was higher, and naive CD4+ cells more numerous, in long-lived donors than in aged donors. Any conclusive comparison of naive versus antigen-experienced cells was prevented by using unsorted PBMCs.

Isolated per sample were at least 7 million PBMCs. Next came a second PCR, run for about 6 to 11 cycles, which used a sample-barcoded 5' primer along with a J-beta primer mix. TCRdb recomputed calls from the 5' RACE reads with MiXCR, one row per CDR3 protein. The repertoire holds 1.4 million or so distinct CDR3 sequences, with approximately 42% as singletons. Sequenced input: blood. This receptor was taken from a woman younger than 30 in good health.

CDR3 region: CATRGGSNNEQFF. CDR3 DNA: TGTGCCACCCGGGGGGGATCGAACAATGAGCAGTTCTTC. The chain carries TRBV15 and TRBJ2-1, with TRBD2 matching 8 bases. The CDR3 is 13 residues long. After removal of 8 bases from V and 5 bases from J, the junction contained 5 bases not matched to a gene. CDR1 is LNHNV, CDR2 YYDKDF, per germline (reference sequence). Looking up the rest from reference TRBV15 and TRBJ2-1 gives the full variable domain: DAMVIQNPRYQVTQFGKPVTLSCSQTLNHNVMYWYQQKSSQAPKLLFHYYDKDFNNEADTPDNFQSRRPNTSFCFLDIRSPGLGDTAMYLCATRGGSNNEQFFGPGTRLTVL.